A selection of T cell receptor beta chains follows, all from one sample in a study of persistence of HIV-infected CD4 T cells. Which antigens these TCRs recognize remains unknown. Assay used: immunoSEQ multiplex PCR; TCRdb lists only in-frame clones, some missing. The data hold approximately 65,000 clones, with less than 85% observed a single time. Sample: CD4+ T cells sorted from PBMCs after roughly 18-hour stimulation, taken from a patient who received antiretroviral therapy. The receptors stem from an adult man with HIV who was CMV-seropositive. Both conserved end residues are part of each CDR3. The order of the fields is V gene, D gene, J gene, clone size, CDR3 protein, CDR3 DNA. The D gene is left open where the match is weak. The size field is filled for only some rows; it gives once, few, many or a size class.

V: TRBV5-1; D: .; J: TRBJ2-7; size: few; CDR3: CASSLEGRGGEQYF; DNA: TGCGCCAGCAGCTTGGAGGGCAGGGGAGGGGAGCAGTACTTC
V: TRBV21-1; D: .; J: TRBJ2-3; size: .; CDR3: CAIHHSGEARDTQYF; DNA: TGTGCTATCCACCATTCGGGGGAGGCGCGAGATACGCAGTATTTT
V: TRBV5-1; D: TRBD1; J: TRBJ2-7; size: .; CDR3: CASSDRGLAEQYF; DNA: TGCGCCAGCAGCGACAGGGGATTAGCAGAGCAGTACTTC
V: TRBV5-6; D: .; J: TRBJ2-1; size: .; CDR3: CASTYLSEQFF; DNA: TGTGCCAGCACCTATCTCAGTGAGCAGTTCTTC
V: TRBV7-2; D: TRBD1; J: TRBJ1-3; size: .; CDR3: CASSLTGTGNTIYF; DNA: TGTGCCAGCAGCTTGACAGGGACTGGAAACACCATATATTTT
V: TRBV2; D: .; J: TRBJ2-4; size: .; CDR3: CASSEEGLAKNIQYF; DNA: TGTGCCAGCAGTGAGGAGGGTCTAGCCAAAAACATTCAGTACTTC
V: TRBV10-1; D: .; J: TRBJ1-1; size: once; CDR3: CASSETYNTEAFF; DNA: TGCGCCAGCAGTGAGACATACAACACTGAAGCTTTCTTT
V: TRBV2; D: .; J: TRBJ1-1; size: .; CDR3: CASNRQSNTEAFF; DNA: TGTGCCAGCAATAGACAGTCAAACACTGAAGCTTTCTTT
V: TRBV2; D: TRBD1; J: TRBJ1-1; size: .; CDR3: CASRDGTGKAEAFF; DNA: TGTGCCAGCAGGGACGGGACAGGGAAGGCTGAAGCTTTCTTT
V: TRBV19; D: .; J: TRBJ1-3; size: medium-sized; CDR3: CASSNRGGDTIYF; DNA: TGTGCCAGTAGTAACCGCGGCGGGGACACCATATATTTT
V: TRBV3-1/TRBV3-2; D: .; J: TRBJ1-1; size: .; CDR3: CASSQGAGGTEAFF; DNA: TGTGCCAGCAGCCAAGGGGCAGGCGGCACTGAAGCTTTCTTT
V: TRBV14; D: .; J: TRBJ2-7; size: .; CDR3: CASSQVRPAGEQYF; DNA: TGTGCCAGCAGCCAAGTACGACCAGCGGGCGAGCAGTACTTC
V: TRBV28; D: .; J: TRBJ1-4; size: .; CDR3: CASRPPGTPWRLFF; DNA: TGTGCCAGCAGACCCCCCGGGACTCCCTGGCGACTGTTTTTT
V: TRBV7-3; D: .; J: TRBJ1-4; size: .; CDR3: CASGTTTNEKLFF; DNA: TGTGCCAGCGGGACAACAACTAATGAAAAACTGTTTTTT
V: TRBV6-5; D: TRBD1; J: TRBJ1-1; size: .; CDR3: CASLRTGGTEAFF; DNA: TGTGCCAGCCTTAGGACAGGGGGGACTGAAGCTTTCTTT
V: TRBV24-1; D: .; J: TRBJ1-5; size: few; CDR3: CATSGLSQNQPQHF; DNA: TGTGCCACCAGTGGTCTTAGCCAAAATCAGCCCCAGCATTTT